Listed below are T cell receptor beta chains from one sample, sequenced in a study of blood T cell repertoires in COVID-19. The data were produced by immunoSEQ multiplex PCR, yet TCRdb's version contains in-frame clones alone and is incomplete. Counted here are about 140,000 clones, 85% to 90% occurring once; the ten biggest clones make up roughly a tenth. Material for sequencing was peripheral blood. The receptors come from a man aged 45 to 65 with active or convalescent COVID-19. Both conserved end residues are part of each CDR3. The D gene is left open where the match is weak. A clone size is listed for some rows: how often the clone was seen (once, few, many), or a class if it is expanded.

CDR3 DNA: TGTGCCAGCAGTTCCGGTAGAGGGAGGGGGAATTCACCCCTCCACTTT
CDR3 protein: CASSSGRGRGNSPLHF
J gene: TRBJ1-6
V gene: TRBV6-5
D gene: .
clone size: .

CDR3 DNA: TGTGCCAGCAGCGGAGACAGGGGGCGAAGCAATCAGCCCCAGCATTTT
CDR3 protein: CASSGDRGRSNQPQHF
J gene: TRBJ1-5
V gene: TRBV28
D gene: TRBD1
clone size: .

CDR3 DNA: TGTGCCAGTAGTATAGAGTGGGAGGGTAAAGGGCATGAGCAGTTCTTC
CDR3 protein: CASSIEWEGKGHEQFF
J gene: TRBJ2-1
V gene: TRBV19
D gene: TRBD2
clone size: .

CDR3 DNA: TGTGCCAGCTCAACTCAGGGTAGGGATGAGCAGTTCTTC
CDR3 protein: CASSTQGRDEQFF
J gene: TRBJ2-1
V gene: TRBV2
D gene: .
clone size: .

CDR3 DNA: TGTGCCAGCAGTTCCCTCTCCGGGGGAAGCAATCAGCCCCAGCATTTT
CDR3 protein: CASSSLSGGSNQPQHF
J gene: TRBJ1-5
V gene: TRBV27
D gene: .
clone size: .

CDR3 DNA: TGTGCCACTCGGACGGGACAGGGGGCGAGAGGCTACACCTTC
CDR3 protein: CATRTGQGARGYTF
J gene: TRBJ1-2
V gene: TRBV19
D gene: TRBD1
clone size: .

CDR3 DNA: TGTGCCAGCTCCAGGACTAGCGGAATGAACACCGGGGAGCTGTTTTTT
CDR3 protein: CASSRTSGMNTGELFF
J gene: TRBJ2-2
V gene: TRBV18
D gene: TRBD2
clone size: .

CDR3 DNA: TGTGCCAGCAGTTCCCAACCATCACGGGATAATGAAAAACTGTTTTTT
CDR3 protein: CASSSQPSRDNEKLFF
J gene: TRBJ1-4
V gene: TRBV6-6
D gene: .
clone size: few

CDR3 DNA: TGTGCCAGCTCCGGACTAGCGGGAGGAGAGACCCAGTACTTC
CDR3 protein: CASSGLAGGETQYF
J gene: TRBJ2-5
V gene: TRBV19
D gene: TRBD2
clone size: .

CDR3 DNA: TGTGCCAGCAGTTACGGCGACAGCAGGGGGGAGCAGTACTTC
CDR3 protein: CASSYGDSRGEQYF
J gene: TRBJ2-7
V gene: TRBV6-5
D gene: TRBD1
clone size: .

CDR3 DNA: TGTGCCAGCAGTTTTGGGGGGGACTATCAAGTAGGAGCTTTCTTT
CDR3 protein: CASSFGGDYQVGAFF
J gene: TRBJ1-1
V gene: TRBV27
D gene: .
clone size: .

CDR3 DNA: TGTGCCAGCGGGGCGTGGGGCCCTGGGGCCAACGTCCTGACTTTC
CDR3 protein: CASGAWGPGANVLTF
J gene: TRBJ2-6
V gene: TRBV9
D gene: .
clone size: .

CDR3 DNA: TGTGCCAGTAGTATGGGCAGGGCGGATGAGCAGTTCTTC
CDR3 protein: CASSMGRADEQFF
J gene: TRBJ2-1
V gene: TRBV19
D gene: .
clone size: .

CDR3 DNA: TGTGCCAGCTCACCGGACAGCCCTAACAATTCACCCCTCCACTTT
CDR3 protein: CASSPDSPNNSPLHF
J gene: TRBJ1-6
V gene: TRBV18
D gene: .
clone size: .